The clone carrying this T cell receptor beta chain was recorded at least ten times. TCR beta CDR3 region amplification was performed from RNA transcripts. In the first-round RT-PCR of the TCR CDR3, the HTBI primer set was used. In TCRdb, the multiplex PCR reads were re-called with MiXCR into one record per CDR3 protein. The table has more than 300,000 distinct CDR3 sequences, about 15% seen once. The CDR3 runs to 17 residues. Unmatched junction bases numbered 6, after V lost 0 bases and J lost 0 bases. Per germline, CDR1 LNHNV and CDR2 YYDKDF (reference sequence). These data come from a study of T cells in Graves' hyperthyroidism and ophthalmopathy. Study in general: Peripheral blood sampling occurred at initial diagnosis, before any treatment.

Hyperthyroidism in the patients, aged 18 to 65, was newly diagnosed and under 2 months in duration. Uncontrolled infection, other autoimmune disease, pregnancy and lactation each barred patients from inclusion. Sequenced input: blood. The chain joins TRBV15 to TRBJ2-3, with TRBD1 identical over 7 bases. The sequence derives from a woman aged 25 to 39 with Graves' hyperthyroidism that later progressed to Graves' ophthalmopathy. CDR3 in amino acids: CATSRDHWTGSTDTQYF. The CDR3, as DNA: TGTGCCACCAGCAGAGATCACTGGACAGGTAGCACAGATACGCAGTATTTT. The full variable domain, completed using reference TRBV15 and TRBJ2-3, is DAMVIQNPRYQVTQFGKPVTLSCSQTLNHNVMYWYQQKSSQAPKLLFHYYDKDFNNEADTPDNFQSRRPNTSFCFLDIRSPGLGDTAMYLCATSRDHWTGSTDTQYFGPGTRLTVL.